This TCR beta chain emerged from a study of T cell responses to AZD1222 COVID-19 vaccine. Trimming removed 5 bases at V and 5 bases at J, with 6 bases between. The CDR3 is 12 residues long. Germline V gene lookup returns CDR1 SEHNR and CDR2 FQNEAQ (reference sequence). Generated by immunoSEQ multiplex PCR, the TCRdb table keeps only in-frame clones and is missing some. The sample has about 160,000 clones, more than 70% seen once. This clonotype was obtained from an adult in good health. The sequences come from peripheral blood, collected on day 0 of AZD1222 vaccination. The chain links TRBV7-9 to TRBJ2-2, with D unresolved. The CDR3 region is CASSITTGELFF. The DNA of the CDR3 is TGTGCCAGCAGCATCACAACCGGGGAGCTGTTTTTT.